These 13 T cell receptor beta chains came from one sample sequenced in a study of Ad26.COV2.S vaccination and SARS-CoV-2 variants. TCRdb's table, derived via immunoSEQ multiplex PCR, lists solely in-frame clones and lacks some. Among roughly 460,000 clones listed, 89% were seen once. The treatment denotes: around 19 received Ad26.COV2.S at low or high dose, single or two shots; about 5 received placebo; per-sample allocation not given. Specimens were obtained on day 63 following the first vaccine or placebo injection. The sample here was peripheral blood, taken in a trial of Ad26.COV2.S vaccine versus placebo. These TCRs come from a person between 18 and 65 years old who received the Ad26.COV2.S COVID-19 vaccine or a placebo.

The chain carries TRBV18 and TRBJ2-5; D gene ambiguous. Germline V gene sequence: CDR1 KGHSH, CDR2 LQKENI. Trimming removed 2 bases from V and 1 base from J, with 8 bases in between. The CDR3 is 14 amino acids. DNA of the CDR3: TGTGCCAGCTCACCATCACTGGCCCAAGAGACCCAGTACTTC. It codes for CASSPSLAQETQYF.

The chain is built from TRBV28 and TRBJ2-7; the D gene is possibly TRBD1 (7 bases). Germline CDR1 MDHEN, CDR2 SYDVKM. V lost 1 base to trimming and J lost 5 bases, with 12 bases between them. The CDR3 is 14 residues long. The CDR3 DNA reads as TGTGCCAGCAGTTTATTCACAGGGGAGGACGAGCAGTACTTC. Translating gives CASSLFTGEDEQYF.

The chain couples TRBV25-1 to TRBJ2-5, with D maybe TRBD1 (6 bases). CDR3 size: 15 residues. Germline V gene lookup returns CDR1 MGHDK and CDR2 SYGVNS. Trimming stripped 5 bases from V and 1 base from J, with 14 bases between. CDR3 DNA sequence: TGTGCCAGCAGTACAGGGCAGTATCTCCAAGAGACCCAGTACTTC. It specifies CASSTGQYLQETQYF.

This clone was found a few times. Mismatch with germline at one junction end may stem from a read error. The CDR3 loop is CASSSFLGANYGQYF. In DNA, the CDR3 is TGTGCCAGCAGCTCGTTTTTGGGGGCCAACTACGGGCAGTACTTC. The V gene is TRBV28, the J gene TRBJ2-7; D might be TRBD1 (6 bases). Germline CDR1 MDHEN, CDR2 SYDVKM. This CDR3 is built from 15 residues. The variable domain in full, completed from reference TRBV28 and TRBJ2-7, reads DVKVTQSSRYLVKRTGEKVFLECVQDMDHENMFWYRQDPGLGLRLIYFSYDVKMKEKGDIPEGYSVSREKKERFSLILESASTNQTSMYLCASSSFLGANYGQYFGPGTRLTVT.

The CDR3 DNA reads as TGCGCCAGCAGCTTGGGGGATCCGAGTAGCGGAGACACCATATATTTT. Protein: CASSLGDPSSGDTIYF. This chain connects TRBV5-1 to TRBJ1-3; D is uncertain. The V gene lost 0 bases and the J gene lost 8 bases, with 18 bases spanning the gap. CDR1 SGHRS and CDR2 YFSETQ come from the germline V gene. The CDR3 has 16 residues.

The chain employs TRBV7-2 and TRBJ2-3; 9 bases line up with TRBD2. The CDR3 spans 16 residues. V was clipped by 0 bases and J by 2 bases; unmatched bases: 3. From germline, CDR1 is SGHTA and CDR2 FQGNSA. CDR3 in DNA: TGTGCCAGCAGCTTAGCCAGCGGGGGGACCACAGATACGCAGTATTTT. It translates to CASSLASGGTTDTQYF.

Here the CDR3 DNA reads TGTGCCAGCAGCACCCGACAGGGAGTCACTGAAGCTTTCTTT. Protein sequence: CASSTRQGVTEAFF. The V and J genes are TRBV11-2 and TRBJ1-1, with 7 bases matching TRBD1. The V and J ends lost 5 bases and 4 bases, in that order; junction bases with no gene match: 7. The CDR3 is made up of 14 amino acids. The germline gives CDR1 SGHAT, CDR2 FQNNGV.

The chain carries TRBV9 and TRBJ2-7; 9 bases match TRBD1. The CDR3 loop spans 15 amino acids. Germline loops: CDR1 SGDLS, CDR2 YYNGEE. With 0 bases clipped from V and 5 bases from J, the junction kept 6 bases outside the gene matches. The CDR3 is CASSVGRDRAHEQYF. DNA for the CDR3: TGTGCCAGCAGCGTAGGTCGGGACAGGGCACACGAGCAGTACTTC.

The J gene is TRBJ2-3, the V gene TRBV6-5; D is perhaps TRBD2 (6 bases). V was trimmed by 3 bases and J by 1 base, leaving 11 bases between them. This CDR3 has 15 amino acids. Per the germline V gene, CDR1 is MNHEY and CDR2 is SVGAGI. CDR3 sequence reads: CASSYGGWGTDTQYF. CDR3 sequence (DNA): TGTGCCAGCAGTTATGGGGGGTGGGGCACAGATACGCAGTATTTT.

The CDR3 sequence: CASGNSVSRDTQYF. CDR3 DNA: TGTGCCAGCGGGAATAGCGTCTCACGGGATACGCAGTATTTT. The rearrangement joins TRBV25-1 to TRBJ2-3, with a weak D call TRBD2 (5 bases). CDR1 and CDR2 from the germline V gene are MGHDK and SYGVNS. The CDR3 consists of 14 residues. Trimming removed 8 bases from V and 6 bases from J, with 18 bases in between.

The V and J genes are TRBV3-1 (or the pseudogene TRBV3-2) and TRBJ1-1, with no clear D. CDR1 is LGHDT, CDR2 YNNKEL, per germline (reference sequence). The CDR3 loop spans 12 amino acids. V was clipped by 0 bases and J by 8 bases, with 7 bases between them. CDR3: CASSQDFREAFF. For the CDR3, the DNA is TGTGCCAGCAGCCAAGATTTTCGGGAAGCTTTCTTT.

The chain uses TRBV28 and TRBJ1-3; 7 nucleotides align to TRBD1. Germline CDR1 is MDHEN and CDR2 is SYDVKM. The CDR3 is 14 amino acids. J was trimmed by 4 bases and V by 7 bases; bases with no gene match: 7. DNA for the CDR3: TGTGCCAGCAAAATTAGGACAGGAGGAAACACCATATATTTT. This codes for CASKIRTGGNTIYF. The full variable domain, its missing parts supplied by reference TRBV28 and TRBJ1-3, is DVKVTQSSRYLVKRTGEKVFLECVQDMDHENMFWYRQDPGLGLRLIYFSYDVKMKEKGDIPEGYSVSREKKERFSLILESASTNQTSMYLCASKIRTGGNTIYFGEGSWLTVV.

CDR3 protein: CASSQIDRFTRILPEAFF. The DNA of the CDR3 is TGCGCCAGCAGCCAAATCGACCGATTTACAAGAATCTTGCCTGAAGCTTTCTTT. The chain joins TRBV4-3 to TRBJ1-1; D remains unclear. V was shortened by 2 bases and J by 6 bases, with 25 bases between the two germline ends. This CDR3 spans 18 amino acids. The germline gives CDR1 LGHNA, CDR2 YSLEER.